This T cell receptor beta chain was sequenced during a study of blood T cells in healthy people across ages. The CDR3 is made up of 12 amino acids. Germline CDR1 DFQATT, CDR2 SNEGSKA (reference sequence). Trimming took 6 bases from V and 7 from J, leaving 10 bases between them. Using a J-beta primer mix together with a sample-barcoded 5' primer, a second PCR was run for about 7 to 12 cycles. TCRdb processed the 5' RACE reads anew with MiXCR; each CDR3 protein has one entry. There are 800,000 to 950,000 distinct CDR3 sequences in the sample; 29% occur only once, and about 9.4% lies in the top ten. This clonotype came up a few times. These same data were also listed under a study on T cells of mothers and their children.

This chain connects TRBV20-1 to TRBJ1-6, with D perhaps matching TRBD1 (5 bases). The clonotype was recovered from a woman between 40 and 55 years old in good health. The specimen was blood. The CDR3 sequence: CSANRLNSPLHF. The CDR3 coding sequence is TGCAGTGCAAACAGGTTGAATTCACCCCTCCACTTT.